The 28 T cell receptor beta chains given below trace back to one sample, sequenced in a study of human T cells and chemical hapten exposure. One entry per CDR3 protein, called by TCRdb with MiXCR from the RACE reads. The table records approximately 90,000 distinct CDR3 sequences, about 8.6% of them present only once. Time point in this sample: healthy volunteer bleed at 2 weeks. Before extraction, the whole blood was not fractionated, and total RNA was taken from it. What was sequenced was whole blood. Every receptor here comes from a female donor in good health. Some clones in this sample may be carry-over from other donors' samples.

This clonotype was counted a few times. J is TRBJ2-7 and V is TRBV28; 9 bases fit TRBD1. Germline values: CDR1 MDHEN, CDR2 SYDVKM. CDR3 length: 15 amino acids. V shed 4 bases, J shed 1 base, and the junction held 5 bases outside the gene matches. CDR3 sequence: CASSSPGQGSYEQYF. The CDR3 DNA follows: TGTGCCAGCAGTTCTCCGGGACAGGGTTCCTACGAGCAGTACTTC. Variable domain in full (rest from reference TRBV28 and TRBJ2-7): DVKVTQSSRYLVKRTGEKVFLECVQDMDHENMFWYRQDPGLGLRLIYFSYDVKMKEKGDIPEGYSVSREKKERFSLILESASTNQTSMYLCASSSPGQGSYEQYFGPGTRLTVT.

Only a few counts were recorded for this clonotype. The V call is TRBV12-3 or TRBV12-4, the J call TRBJ2-5; TRBD2 matches 9 bases. This CDR3 contains 16 residues. V shed 6 bases and J 1 base; nucleotides not matched to a gene: 9. This chain's CDR3 is CASRGQSGRSQETQYF. Here the CDR3 DNA reads TGTGCCAGCAGGGGACAGAGCGGGAGGAGCCAAGAGACCCAGTACTTC.

This clonotype was detected a few times. A read error may account for a junction end that differs from germline. The rearrangement links TRBV19 to TRBJ1-5, with no clear D. Germline V gene lookup returns CDR1 LNHDA and CDR2 SQIVND (reference sequence). This CDR3 region has 15 residues. The CDR3 protein is CASSIGTLSNQPQNF. CDR3 nucleotide sequence: TGTGCCAGTAGTATTGGCACTCTTAGCAATCAGCCCCAGAATTTT.

The chain employs TRBV2 and TRBJ2-6; D is perhaps TRBD2 (5 bases). Trimming left V 7 bases short and J 2 bases short, with 18 bases between. Germline CDR1 reads SNHLY; CDR2 reads FYNNEI. The CDR3 spans 17 residues. The CDR3 DNA sequence: TGTGCCAGCACCCCGGGGATGCGAGCGACTGGGGCCAACGTCCTGACTTTC. Protein product: CASTPGMRATGANVLTF.

This clonotype was seen a few times. The chain joins TRBV6-5 to TRBJ2-3; D remains unclear. Looked up from germline, CDR1 is MNHEY and CDR2 is SVGAGI. Trimming removed 2 bases from V and 5 bases from J, with 8 bases in between. The length of the CDR3 is 13 residues. The chain's CDR3 is CASSYRVGDTQYF. The CDR3 DNA reads TGTGCCAGCAGTTACAGGGTTGGAGATACGCAGTATTTT.

This clonotype occurred a few times. The DNA is left out, because the CDR3 cannot be placed on it with certainty; the CDR3 is given as TCRdb lists it. This rearrangement joins TRBV27 to TRBJ2-5; the table's D gene call, TRBD2, was not cross checked with the DNA. Counting both end residues, the CDR3 totals 15 amino acids. CDR1 is MNHEY, CDR2 SMNVEV, per germline (reference sequence). CDR3 sequence: CASSTSDGRGETQYF.

The chain carries TRBV7-8 and TRBJ1-2; D possibly corresponds to TRBD1 (6 bases). The CDR3 has 15 residues. CDR1 is SGHVS and CDR2 is FQNEAQ in the germline V gene. Trimming shortened V by 1 base and J by 4 bases, and 13 bases separated the two germline ends. The CDR3 is CASSLVSGVGYGYTF. DNA of the CDR3: TGTGCCAGCAGCTTAGTCTCAGGGGTCGGCTATGGCTACACCTTC. Supplemented by reference TRBV7-8 and TRBJ1-2, the full variable domain reads GAGVSQSPRYKVAKRGQDVALRCDPISGHVSLFWYQQALGQGPEFLTYFQNEAQLDKSGLPSDRFFAERPEGSVSTLKIQRTQQEDSAVYLCASSLVSGVGYGYTFGSGTRLTVV.

The rearrangement joins TRBV6-1 to TRBJ2-7, with 7 positions matching TRBD2. Germline V gene sequence: CDR1 MNHNS, CDR2 SASEGT. The CDR3 sequence is 13 residues long. V lost 4 bases and J lost 4; bases outside the gene matches: 4. Here the CDR3 reads CASSAQRDYEQYF. In nucleotides, the CDR3 is TGTGCCAGCAGTGCCCAGCGGGATTACGAGCAGTACTTC.

This clonotype showed up just a few times. The chain couples TRBV27 to TRBJ1-1; D gene uncertain. The V end lost 6 bases, the J end lost 9 bases, and 23 bases lay between the germline ends. Germline loops: CDR1 MNHEY, CDR2 SMNVEV (reference sequence). The CDR3 is 15 amino acids. CDR3 region: CASSKFETPTSKAFF. The DNA for the CDR3 is TGTGCCAGCAGCAAGTTCGAAACTCCCACTTCGAAAGCTTTCTTT.

This clonotype was seen only a few times. The chain combines TRBV20-1 with TRBJ2-3; TRBD2 matches at 9 bases. Trimming at V came to 5 bases and at J to 4 bases, leaving 19 bases not matched to a gene. From germline, CDR1 is DFQATT and CDR2 SNEGSKA (reference sequence). This CDR3 contains 18 residues. This CDR3 is CSAPKPQRLAARADTQYF. Here the CDR3 DNA reads TGCAGTGCTCCTAAACCACAACGACTAGCGGCGAGGGCAGATACGCAGTATTTT.

This clonotype was seen a handful of times. The chain joins TRBV2 to TRBJ2-2; no firm D call. V gave up 3 bases and J gave up 1 base, with 18 bases separating them. This CDR3 is 18 amino acids long. CDR1 is SNHLY and CDR2 is FYNNEI in the germline V gene. The CDR3 DNA reads as TGTGCCAGCAGTGATTCACGGGCTAAGGATTGGAACACCGGGGAGCTGTTTTTT. Its translation is CASSDSRAKDWNTGELFF.

This clonotype was picked up a small number of times. Here the CDR3 reads CASSLVSFRDEQFF. CDR3 nucleotide sequence: TGTGCCAGCAGCTTAGTATCCTTCCGTGATGAGCAGTTCTTC. The chain combines TRBV7-2 with TRBJ2-1; D is unclear. The CDR3 has 14 residues. Trimming took 1 base from V and 8 from J, leaving 12 bases between them. Germline CDR1 and CDR2: SGHTA and FQGNSA.

The chain employs TRBV20-1 and TRBJ2-3, with 8 bases fitting TRBD2. Germline trimming cut 6 bases from V and 5 bases from J; bases unmatched to any gene: 10. CDR3 length: 14 amino acids. The V gene's germline CDR1 is DFQATT and CDR2 SNEGSKA (reference sequence). CDR3 DNA sequence: TGCAGTGCCGTCAGCGGGAGAACTAGAGATACGCAGTATTTT. This encodes CSAVSGRTRDTQYF.

This clonotype was observed a handful of times. V usage is TRBV11-2 and J usage is TRBJ2-5; D is ambiguous. Trimming removed 5 bases at V and 2 bases at J, with 24 bases between. Germline CDR1 and CDR2: SGHAT and FQNNGV. There are 18 residues in the CDR3. CDR3 protein: CASSLPRTGSDGQETQYF. The CDR3 region has the DNA TGTGCCAGCAGCCTCCCACGTACCGGGTCAGATGGGCAAGAGACCCAGTACTTC.

This clonotype was counted a few times. V is TRBV9 and J is TRBJ2-1; TRBD2 aligns across 9 bases. J was trimmed by 5 bases and V by 3 bases; bases with no gene match: 0. The CDR3 is 13 residues long. Germline V CDR1 and CDR2: SGDLS, YYNGEE. The CDR3 DNA reads TGTGCCAGCAGCGGGACTAGCGACAATGAGCAGTTCTTC. It codes for CASSGTSDNEQFF.

The chain links TRBV4-1 to TRBJ2-3; D unclear. Germline V gene sequence: CDR1 MGHRA, CDR2 YSYEKL. Trimming removed 1 base from V and 2 bases from J, with 10 bases in between. This CDR3 has 15 residues. CDR3 in DNA: TGCGCCAGCAGCCAAGTAGGGCAGACCACAGATACGCAGTATTTT. Translation: CASSQVGQTTDTQYF.

The rearrangement links TRBV28 to TRBJ1-1; D might be TRBD1 (5 bases). Trimming took off 4 bases at V and 0 bases at J, with 9 bases between the two ends. CDR3 length: 14 amino acids. Germline V gene sequence: CDR1 MDHEN, CDR2 SYDVKM. In DNA form, the CDR3 reads TGTGCCAGCAGTTCGACAGATATGAACACTGAAGCTTTCTTT. This encodes CASSSTDMNTEAFF.

This clonotype was detected many times. The rearrangement links TRBV10-3 to TRBJ1-5; D is ambiguous. Between the trimmed V and J ends, which lost 8 bases and 4 bases, there was a span of 9 bases. Germline V lookup: CDR1 ENHRY, CDR2 SYGVKD. The CDR3 extends over 12 amino acids. The CDR3 loop is CAISEGNQPQHF. Written as DNA, the CDR3 is TGTGCCATCTCTGAGGGTAATCAGCCCCAGCATTTT.

This clonotype was observed a few times. V gene TRBV30 combines with J gene TRBJ1-1; tentatively, D is TRBD1 (5 bases). The CDR3 length is 13 residues. Trimming removed 3 bases from V and 1 base from J, with 9 bases in between. Germline V gene sequence: CDR1 GTSNPN, CDR2 SVGIG (reference sequence). The CDR3 DNA reads TGTGCCTGGAGCGGGGACGGGAACACTGAAGCTTTCTTT. It yields the protein CAWSGDGNTEAFF.

V usage is TRBV12-3 or TRBV12-4 and J usage is TRBJ2-1; 7 bases line up with TRBD2. This CDR3 is 12 amino acids long. V trimming: 7 bases; J trimming: 12 bases; junction bases outside the gene matches: 9. The CDR3 bases are TGTGCCAGCATCCTCCGGGGAGGGGCGCAGTTCTTC. Amino acids: CASILRGGAQFF.

The gene calls are TRBV2 and TRBJ2-1; the D gene could be TRBD1 or TRBD2 (6 bases each). The CDR3 runs to 16 residues. V was pared by 6 bases and J by 0 bases, with 15 bases between. Per germline, CDR1 SNHLY and CDR2 FYNNEI. CDR3 region: CASRKGGASSYNEQFF. DNA of the CDR3: TGTGCCAGCAGGAAGGGGGGCGCGAGCTCCTACAATGAGCAGTTCTTC.

This clonotype was picked up many times. The J gene is TRBJ1-2, the V gene TRBV6-5, with D hard to call. The CDR3 length is 13 residues. The V end lost 2 bases, the J end lost 5 bases, and 9 bases lay between the germline ends. CDR1 and CDR2 from the germline V gene are MNHEY and SVGAGI. The CDR3, as DNA: TGTGCCAGCAGTTACGAGACCGGTTATGGCTACACCTTC. This gives the protein CASSYETGYGYTF.

Details on this clonotype: A much larger clone lies one base from this, so it may be a read error. The chain links TRBV6-5 to TRBJ2-1, with 11 bases lining up with TRBD2. The CDR3 consists of 15 residues. J gave up 11 bases and V 6 bases, and 12 bases lay outside the gene matches. Looked up from germline, CDR1 is MNHEY and CDR2 is SVGAGI. The CDR3 sequence is CASRILAGDLDKQFF. DNA of the CDR3: TGTGCCAGCAGAATACTAGCGGGAGATCTCGATAAGCAGTTCTTC.

J is TRBJ1-2 and V is TRBV14; no firm D call. Trimming cost V 0 bases and J 3 bases, with 11 bases left between them. The germline gives CDR1 SGHDN, CDR2 FVKESK. This CDR3 has 15 amino acids. DNA of the CDR3: TGTGCCAGCAGCCAAGATCGCAGTAAGGACTATGGCTACACCTTC. Its protein is CASSQDRSKDYGYTF.

This clonotype was observed a handful of times. This chain uses TRBV11-1 with TRBJ2-3; TRBD1 matches 9 bases. The J segment lost 4 bases and the V segment lost 5 bases, leaving 7 bases of the junction unmatched. Germline V gene data show CDR1 as SGHAT and CDR2 as FQDESV (reference sequence). The CDR3 consists of 15 residues. CDR3 protein: CASSKRDRESDTQYF. In nucleotides, the CDR3 is TGTGCCAGCAGCAAAAGGGACAGGGAGTCAGATACGCAGTATTTT.

This rearrangement joins TRBV28 to TRBJ2-1, with 12 bases lining up with TRBD2. Germline-derived CDR1 and CDR2 are MDHEN and SYDVKM. The CDR3 is 13 amino acids. The J segment lost 8 bases and the V segment lost 8 bases, leaving 4 bases of the junction unmatched. The DNA for the CDR3 is TGTGCCAGCCTGACTAGCGGGAGTCATGAGCAGTTCTTC. Protein: CASLTSGSHEQFF.

This clonotype was observed at least ten times. The genes are TRBV7-2 and TRBJ2-1; 12 bases match TRBD2. CDR3 length: 15 residues. Trimming cost V 4 bases and J 7 bases; bases outside gene matches: 5. Germline assignment: CDR1 SGHTA and CDR2 FQGNSA. The CDR3 nucleotides are TGTGCCAGCAGCTCCGGACTAGCGGGAAAGAATGAGCAGTTCTTC. It translates to CASSSGLAGKNEQFF.

The chain couples TRBV10-3 to TRBJ2-3; 10 nucleotides match TRBD1. After removal of 5 bases from V and 0 bases from J, the junction contained 2 bases not matched to a gene. The germline V gene encodes CDR1 ENHRY and CDR2 SYGVKD. The CDR3 is 15 amino acids. The chain's CDR3 is CAISTDRGSTDTQYF. CDR3 coding DNA: TGTGCCATCAGTACGGACAGGGGGAGCACAGATACGCAGTATTTT.